The clone carrying this TCR beta chain was detected only a few times. Antigen unknown. Isolation of CD4+ naive, central memory, regulatory and stem cell-like memory cells was achieved by sorting via CD45RO/CCR7/CD25/CD127/CD95/CD27. What was sequenced were expressed TCRB transcripts, since all of the isolated RNA had been reverse transcribed. TCRdb keeps only in-frame clones here, not all; method: immunoSEQ multiplex PCR. The sample contains under 800,000 clones, around a sixth of which appear only once. This entry comes from a study of beta chain features in type 1 diabetes. Broader study findings: Among type 1 diabetes patients, VDJ junctions had fewer insertions and more deletions. Any PCR bias toward short templates would affect both groups alike. Across patients, naive, central memory and Treg TCRB repertoires exhibited apparently greater similarity than was observed across healthy donors.

The germline gives CDR1 LNHNV, CDR2 YYDKDF (reference sequence). Trimming left V 3 bases short and J 5 bases short, with 10 bases between. The CDR3 length is 14 residues. The receptor was derived from a man between 18 and 29 years old in good health. Material for sequencing was naive CD4+ T cells from blood. The chain combines TRBV15 with TRBJ1-4; D is unresolved. CDR3 coding DNA: TGTGCCACCAGCAGCGGGCGGGCGAATGAAAAACTGTTTTTT. It is translated as CATSSGRANEKLFF.